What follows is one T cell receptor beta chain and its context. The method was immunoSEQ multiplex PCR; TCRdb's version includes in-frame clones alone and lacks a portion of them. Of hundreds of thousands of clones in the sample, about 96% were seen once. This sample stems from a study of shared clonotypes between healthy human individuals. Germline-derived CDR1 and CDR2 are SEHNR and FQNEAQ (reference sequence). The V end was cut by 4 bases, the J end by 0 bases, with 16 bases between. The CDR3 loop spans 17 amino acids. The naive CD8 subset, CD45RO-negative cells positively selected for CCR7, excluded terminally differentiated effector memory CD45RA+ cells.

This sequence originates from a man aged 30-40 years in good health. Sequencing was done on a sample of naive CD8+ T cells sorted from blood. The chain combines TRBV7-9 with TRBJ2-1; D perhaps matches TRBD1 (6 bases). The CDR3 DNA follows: TGTGCCAGCAGCTCAACTACTAAGGGACACTCCTACAATGAGCAGTTCTTC. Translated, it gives CASSSTTKGHSYNEQFF.